This T cell receptor (beta chain) was observed in a study of memory B cells and T cells in multiple sclerosis. Germline CDR1 reads SGHTA; CDR2 reads FQGNSA. The CDR3 extends over 12 amino acids. V lost 5 bases and J lost 3, with 8 bases in between. Sequencing was performed with immunoSEQ multiplex PCR; in TCRdb, only in-frame clones are kept and a portion is missing. This table holds approximately 7,800 clones, 58% found once. The sample consisted of memory (CD45RO+) CD8+ T cells from blood. The chain employs TRBV7-2 and TRBJ2-7, with unresolved D. This clonotype originated in a human donor with multiple sclerosis. This CDR3 is CASSLLFYEQYF. CDR3 bases: TGTGCCAGCAGCCTACTCTTCTACGAGCAGTACTTC.